The source of this T cell receptor beta chain is a study of blood T cell repertoires in COVID-19 (dated by TCRdb to about 2020). Context from the whole study: The collaborator samples originated in the United States, Italy and Spain and spanned the acute and convalescent phases of COVID-19. The samples were drawn from the first 160 participants of the ongoing ImmuneRACE study and from 1,254 subjects provided by 6 global collaborators. Sample metadata almost always included a de-identified subject ID, COVID-19 status, age in years and sex. The material from the prospective study consisted of cDNA or gDNA derived from T cells, B-cell-depleted T cells, or PBMCs. Where HLA class I and class II types were available, the types were taken from metadata supplied by the sample provider, not from assay-based typing. The repertoires were released in a freely available public database meant as a resource for research on the immune response to SARS-CoV-2. Subjects who had been exposed to COVID-19, were actively infected with it, or had recovered from it provided the deeply sampled blood TCRbeta repertoires that made up the dataset. Overall study results and their limits: Clinical and demographic metadata were provided uncurated, with the amount varying by source and participant.

Comment on this clone: Its antigen is unknown. Per-base qualities were not stored, and no clone one base away is much larger.

Participants in the prospective study were aged roughly 18 to 89 years, lived in 24 United States geographic areas, and enrolled through a virtual design. In the prospective study, cohorts were assigned on the basis of participant-reported clinical history obtained from a screening survey and a study questionnaire. In the prospective study, mobile phlebotomists collected whole blood, serum and a nasopharyngeal or oropharyngeal swab from each participant. Prospective study participants could optionally give additional blood draws and questionnaires over a roughly two-month period. Before DNA extraction, prospective study blood samples were shipped either frozen or at room temperature. TCRbeta CDR3 regions were amplified from genomic DNA using the immunoSEQ Assay, a bias-controlled multiplex PCR. Processing in the source paper ran as follows. The number of nucleated cells in each sample was estimated by amplification of reference gene primers within the assay. To quantify the absolute abundance of each unique TCRbeta CDR3 rearrangement, sequence reads were collapsed and filtered. For each sample, productive Simpson clonality was calculated as the square root of Simpson's diversity index across productive rearrangements. TCRdb limited this immuneACCESS table to in-frame rearrangements with V and J called. A share of clones is missing; checked studies link under half to unresolved V genes, and the rest is unexplained. V and J calls and clone size are as listed in that table; D and trimming were resolved from the DNA. This sample is represented by some 230,000 clones; about 79% of them were singletons. Approximately 1.3% of the sample is in the top ten clones.

The CDR3 spans 13 residues, from the cysteine through the phenylalanine. Of the read, only the CDR3 DNA is kept; its 39 bases are in frame from base 1. V is cut by 6 bases and J by 3 bases, and the space between the germline ends is 11 bases. CDR1 and CDR2 are drawn from the germline V gene: MNHEY, SVGAGI. The V and J genes are TRBV6-5 and TRBJ2-5, and possibly TRBD1, on 6 matching bases. The specimen was PBMCs or T cells enriched from blood (not recorded which). The sequence came from a woman aged 40 to 55 with acute COVID-19. CDR3 sequence: CASSRGQKETQYF. The sequence in DNA is TGTGCCAGCAGCCGAGGACAGAAAGAGACCCAGTACTTC.